This T cell receptor beta chain originates from a study of blood T cell repertoires in COVID-19. Repertoires were generated with immunoSEQ multiplex PCR, while TCRdb's copy carries only in-frame clones and drops some. Of 200,000 to 300,000 clones listed, around 86% are singletons. In its sample, this clone was seen a few times. This CDR3 has 13 amino acids. With V trimmed by 2 bases and J by 6 bases, 1 base remained unmatched. J is TRBJ2-1 and V is TRBV12-3 or TRBV12-4, with 7 bases identical to TRBD1. This clonotype originated in a man older than 75 with acute or convalescent COVID-19. Sequenced input: peripheral blood. This chain's CDR3 is CASSLRQGNEQFF. CDR3 nucleotide sequence: TGTGCCAGCAGTTTAAGACAGGGCAATGAGCAGTTCTTC.